What follows describes a single T cell receptor beta chain. Its antigen remains unidentified. From germline, CDR1 is SGHNT and CDR2 YYREEE (reference sequence). The CDR3 has 15 residues. V was trimmed by 2 bases and J by 10 bases, leaving 21 bases between them. Assay used: immunoSEQ multiplex PCR; TCRdb lists only in-frame clones, some missing. This sample has roughly 61,000 clones, with around 92% found just once. The sample originates from a study of OX40 agonist ivuxolimab in advanced cancers. Background on the study: Patients were given ivuxolimab, an antibody that agonizes OX40 (CD134). Study conclusions and caveats: Mean expanded clone counts were higher in CD8+ than CD4+ T cells.

This TCR was recovered from an adult with an advanced solid tumor such as melanoma, head and neck, liver or kidney cancer. Sequenced material: CD4+ or CD8+ T cells sorted from blood, taken in a trial of the OX40 agonist ivuxolimab. The J gene is TRBJ1-1, the V gene TRBV5-4, with D perhaps matching TRBD1 (5 bases). The CDR3 DNA follows: TGTGCCAGCAGCTTTGGCAGGGCTTTGGCTTTGGGAGCTTTCTTT. Translation gives CASSFGRALALGAFF.